These T cell receptor beta chains were read from a single sample in a study of blood T cell repertoires in COVID-19. Data came from immunoSEQ multiplex PCR; TCRdb stores just in-frame clones and leaves some out. The table records about 260,000 clones, over 70% of them present only once. Sequenced input: peripheral blood. These receptors were taken from a woman aged 40 to 50 who had recovered from COVID-19. Both conserved end residues are part of each CDR3.

cdr3_length: 14; v_call: TRBV30; cdr3_aa: CAWSYGQGLGEQYF
cdr3_length: 16; v_call: TRBV3-1/TRBV3-2; cdr3_aa: CASSQLLAGGGNTIYF
cdr3_length: 16; v_call: TRBV4-1; cdr3_aa: CASSQVWDSYNSPLHF
cdr3_length: 18; v_call: TRBV28; cdr3_aa: CASSLRRDSGGATGELFF
cdr3_length: 14; v_call: TRBV29-1; cdr3_aa: CSVLGGRGINEQYF
cdr3_length: 15; v_call: TRBV13; cdr3_aa: CASRITGTYSYEQYF
cdr3_length: 18; v_call: TRBV7-8; cdr3_aa: CASSLGRLEGTAFHEQYF
cdr3_length: 12; v_call: TRBV6-5; cdr3_aa: CASGWVDIEAFF
cdr3_length: 17; v_call: TRBV21-1; cdr3_aa: CASSKGRSSGGAYEQYF
cdr3_length: 15; v_call: TRBV6-5; cdr3_aa: CASSYQPGTGNGYTF
cdr3_length: 15; v_call: TRBV19; cdr3_aa: CASSIGSGVDYGYTF
cdr3_length: 13; v_call: TRBV5-4; cdr3_aa: CASSSYREYGYTF
cdr3_length: 15; v_call: TRBV5-1; cdr3_aa: CASSLAGVAKNIQYF
cdr3_length: 12; v_call: TRBV3-1/TRBV3-2; cdr3_aa: CAAGKLGETQYF
cdr3_length: 16; v_call: TRBV11-1; cdr3_aa: CASSLTGQPFSYEQYF
cdr3_length: 14; v_call: TRBV6-5; cdr3_aa: CASSLTGPGNTIYF
cdr3_length: 12; v_call: TRBV5-1; cdr3_aa: CASRQTNTEAFF
cdr3_length: 14; v_call: TRBV3-1/TRBV3-2; cdr3_aa: CASSPRGRFYGYTF
cdr3_length: 13; v_call: TRBV30; cdr3_aa: CAWSVRNRIGYTF
cdr3_length: 14; v_call: TRBV6-5; cdr3_aa: CASSPGTPGNTIYF